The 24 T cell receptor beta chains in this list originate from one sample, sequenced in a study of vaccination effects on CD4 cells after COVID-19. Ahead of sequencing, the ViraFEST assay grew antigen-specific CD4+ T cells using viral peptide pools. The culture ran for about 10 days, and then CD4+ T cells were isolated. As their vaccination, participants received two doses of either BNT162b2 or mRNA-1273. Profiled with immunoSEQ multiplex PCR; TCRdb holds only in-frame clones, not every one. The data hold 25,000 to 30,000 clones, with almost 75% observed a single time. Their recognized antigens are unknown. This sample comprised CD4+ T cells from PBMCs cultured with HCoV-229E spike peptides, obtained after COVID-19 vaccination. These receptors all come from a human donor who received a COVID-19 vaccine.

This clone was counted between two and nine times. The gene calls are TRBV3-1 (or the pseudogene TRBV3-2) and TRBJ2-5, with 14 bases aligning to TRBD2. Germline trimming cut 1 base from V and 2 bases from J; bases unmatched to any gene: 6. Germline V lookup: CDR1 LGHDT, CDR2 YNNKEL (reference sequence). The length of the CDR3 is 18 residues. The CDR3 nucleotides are TGTGCCAGCAGCCAAGTATACGGACTAGCGGGGGGACAAGAGACCCAGTACTTC. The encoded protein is CASSQVYGLAGGQETQYF.

CDR3 in amino acids: CASSPGGGVGTDTQYF. As DNA, the CDR3 is TGCGCCAGCAGCCCGGGCGGCGGGGTTGGCACAGATACGCAGTATTTT. The V and J genes are TRBV5-1 and TRBJ2-3, with D possibly TRBD2 on 6 matching bases. The CDR3 has 16 amino acids. Germline assignment: CDR1 SGHRS and CDR2 YFSETQ. The V end was cut by 4 bases, the J end by 1 base, with 16 bases between.

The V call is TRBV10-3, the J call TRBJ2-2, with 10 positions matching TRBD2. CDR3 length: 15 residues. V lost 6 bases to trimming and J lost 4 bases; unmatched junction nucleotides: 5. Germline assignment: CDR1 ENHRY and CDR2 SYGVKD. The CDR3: CAISPSGSVTGELFF. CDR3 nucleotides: TGTGCCATCAGCCCTAGCGGGAGCGTCACCGGGGAGCTGTTTTTT.

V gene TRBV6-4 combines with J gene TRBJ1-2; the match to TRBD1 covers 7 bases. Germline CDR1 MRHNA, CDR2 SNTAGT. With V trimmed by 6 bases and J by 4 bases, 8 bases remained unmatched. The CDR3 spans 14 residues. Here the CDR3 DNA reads TGTGCCAGCAGCCCTACAGGGGATGGCTATGGCTACACCTTC. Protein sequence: CASSPTGDGYGYTF.

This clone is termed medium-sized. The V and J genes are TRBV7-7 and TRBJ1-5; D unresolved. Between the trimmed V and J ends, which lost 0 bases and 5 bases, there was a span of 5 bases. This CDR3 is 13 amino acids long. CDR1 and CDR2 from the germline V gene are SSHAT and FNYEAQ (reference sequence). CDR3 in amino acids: CASSLAVDQPQHF. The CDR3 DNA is TGTGCCAGCAGCTTAGCGGTTGATCAGCCCCAGCATTTT.

The CDR3 is CASSFGLAGGSPYEQYF. The CDR3 DNA follows: TGTGCCAGCAGCTTCGGACTAGCGGGAGGGTCCCCCTACGAGCAGTACTTC. The V call is TRBV7-2, the J call TRBJ2-7, with 15 nucleotides matching TRBD2. Losses at the gene ends were 3 bases for V and 2 bases for J; bases not matched to a gene: 5. The CDR3 runs to 17 residues. Germline-derived CDR1 and CDR2 are SGHTA and FQGNSA.

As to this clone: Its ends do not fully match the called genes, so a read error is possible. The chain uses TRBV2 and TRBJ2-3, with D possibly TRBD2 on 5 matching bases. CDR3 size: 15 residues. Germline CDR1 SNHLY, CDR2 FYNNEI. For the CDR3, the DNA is TGTGCCAGCAGTAAACTAGACCTTCGAGGAGATGCGCAGTATTTT. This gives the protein CASSKLDLRGDAQYF.

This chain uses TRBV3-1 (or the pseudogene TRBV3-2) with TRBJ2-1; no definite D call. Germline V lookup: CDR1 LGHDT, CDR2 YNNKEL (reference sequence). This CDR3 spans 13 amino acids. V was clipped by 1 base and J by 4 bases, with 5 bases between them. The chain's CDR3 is CASSQVRYNEQFF. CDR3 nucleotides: TGTGCCAGCAGCCAAGTGCGGTACAATGAGCAGTTCTTC.

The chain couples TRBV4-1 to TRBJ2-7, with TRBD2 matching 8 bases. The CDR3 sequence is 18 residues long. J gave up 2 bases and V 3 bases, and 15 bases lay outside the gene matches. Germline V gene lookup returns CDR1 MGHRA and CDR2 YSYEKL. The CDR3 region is CASSHGVVNSGMAYEQYF. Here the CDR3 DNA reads TGCGCCAGCAGCCATGGAGTAGTTAATAGCGGGATGGCCTACGAGCAGTACTTC.

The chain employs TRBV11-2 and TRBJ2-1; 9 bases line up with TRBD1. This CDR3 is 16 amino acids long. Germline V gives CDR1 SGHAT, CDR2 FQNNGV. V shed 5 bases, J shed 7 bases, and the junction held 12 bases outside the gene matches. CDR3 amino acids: CASSTYRGHLWNEQFF. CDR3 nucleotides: TGTGCCAGCAGCACATACAGGGGGCATTTATGGAATGAGCAGTTCTTC.

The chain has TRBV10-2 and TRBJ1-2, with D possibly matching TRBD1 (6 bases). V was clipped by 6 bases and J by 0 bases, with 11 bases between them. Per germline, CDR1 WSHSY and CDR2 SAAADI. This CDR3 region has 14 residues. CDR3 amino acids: CASREGGANYGYTF. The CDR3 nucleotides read TGCGCCAGCAGGGAGGGGGGAGCTAACTATGGCTACACCTTC.

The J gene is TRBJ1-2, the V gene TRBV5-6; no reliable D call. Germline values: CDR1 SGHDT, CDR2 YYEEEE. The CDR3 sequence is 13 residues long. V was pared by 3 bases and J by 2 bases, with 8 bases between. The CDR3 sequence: CASSSAGNYGYTF. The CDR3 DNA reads TGTGCCAGCAGCTCCGCGGGAAACTATGGCTACACCTTC.

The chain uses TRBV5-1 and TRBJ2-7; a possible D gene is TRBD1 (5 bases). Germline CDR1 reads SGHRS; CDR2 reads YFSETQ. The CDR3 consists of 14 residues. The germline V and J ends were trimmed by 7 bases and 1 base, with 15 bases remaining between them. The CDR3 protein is CASQDSSSSYEQYF. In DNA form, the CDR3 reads TGCGCCAGCCAAGACAGCAGTTCTTCCTACGAGCAGTACTTC.

This chain's CDR3 is CSVEVGPGQEGETQYF. CDR3 nucleotide sequence: TGCAGCGTTGAAGTAGGACCGGGACAAGAAGGGGAGACCCAGTACTTC. V gene TRBV29-1 combines with J gene TRBJ2-5; TRBD1 is a possible D gene (6 bases). Germline V gives CDR1 SQVTM, CDR2 ANQGSEA. The CDR3 has 16 amino acids. Trimming left V 1 base short and J 5 bases short, with 20 bases between. Drawing the rest from reference TRBV29-1 and TRBJ2-5, the complete variable domain is SAVISQKPSRDICQRGTSLTIQCQVDSQVTMMFWYRQQPGQSLTLIATANQGSEATYESGFVIDKFPISRPNLTFSTLTVSNMSPEDSSIYLCSVEVGPGQEGETQYFGPGTRLLVL.

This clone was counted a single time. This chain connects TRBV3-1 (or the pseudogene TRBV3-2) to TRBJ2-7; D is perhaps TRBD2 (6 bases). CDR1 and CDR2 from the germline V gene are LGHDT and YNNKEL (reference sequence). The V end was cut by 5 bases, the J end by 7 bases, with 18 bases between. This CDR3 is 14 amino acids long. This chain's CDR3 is CASSFPGTGEEQYF. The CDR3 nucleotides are TGTGCCAGCAGCTTCCCAGGGACGGGGGAGGAGCAGTACTTC.

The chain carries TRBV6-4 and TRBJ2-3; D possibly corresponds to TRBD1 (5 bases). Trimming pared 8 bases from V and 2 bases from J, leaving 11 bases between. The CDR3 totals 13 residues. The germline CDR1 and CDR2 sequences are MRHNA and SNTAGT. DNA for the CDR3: TGTGCCAGCCAGGCAGGGCCCACAGATACGCAGTATTTT. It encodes CASQAGPTDTQYF.

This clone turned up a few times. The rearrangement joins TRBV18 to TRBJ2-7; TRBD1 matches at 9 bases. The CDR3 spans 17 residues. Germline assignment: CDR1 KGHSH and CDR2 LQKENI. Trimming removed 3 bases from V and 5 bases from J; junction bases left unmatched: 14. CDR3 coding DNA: TGTGCCAGCTCACCCAGGATGGTCTGGACAGGGGACGACGAGCAGTACTTC. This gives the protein CASSPRMVWTGDDEQYF.

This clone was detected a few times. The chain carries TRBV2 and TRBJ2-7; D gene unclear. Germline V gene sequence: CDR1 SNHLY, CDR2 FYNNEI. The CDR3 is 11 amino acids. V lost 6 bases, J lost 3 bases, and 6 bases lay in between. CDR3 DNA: TGTGCCAGCAGCCTCAACTACGAGCAGTACTTC. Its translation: CASSLNYEQYF.

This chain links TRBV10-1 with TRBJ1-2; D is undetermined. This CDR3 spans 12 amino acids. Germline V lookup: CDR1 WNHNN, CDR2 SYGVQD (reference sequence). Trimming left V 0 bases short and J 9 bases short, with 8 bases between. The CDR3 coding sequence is TGCGCCAGCAGTGAGTCATTCACCCGCTACACCTTC. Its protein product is CASSESFTRYTF.

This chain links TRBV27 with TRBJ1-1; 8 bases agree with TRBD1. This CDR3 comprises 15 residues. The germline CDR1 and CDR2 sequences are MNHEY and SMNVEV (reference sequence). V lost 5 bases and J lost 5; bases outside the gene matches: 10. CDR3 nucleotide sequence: TGTGCCAGCAGTCCCCAGGGGGCAGGTCTGACTGAAGCTTTCTTT. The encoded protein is CASSPQGAGLTEAFF.

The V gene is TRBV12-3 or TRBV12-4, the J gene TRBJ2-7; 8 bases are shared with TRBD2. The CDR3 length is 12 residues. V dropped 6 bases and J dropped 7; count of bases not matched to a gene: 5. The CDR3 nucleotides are TGTGCCAGCAGACAAATAGCGGGAGAGCAGTACTTC. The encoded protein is CASRQIAGEQYF.

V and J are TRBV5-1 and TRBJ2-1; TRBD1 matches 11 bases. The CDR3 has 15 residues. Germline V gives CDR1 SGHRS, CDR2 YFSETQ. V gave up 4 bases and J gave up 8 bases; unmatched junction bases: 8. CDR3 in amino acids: CASSIGQGAGDEQFF. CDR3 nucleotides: TGCGCCAGCAGCATTGGACAGGGGGCAGGAGATGAGCAGTTCTTC. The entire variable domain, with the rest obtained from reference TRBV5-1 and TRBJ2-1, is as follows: KAGVTQTPRYLIKTRGQQVTLSCSPISGHRSVSWYQQTPGQGLQFLFEYFSETQRNKGNFPGRFSGRQFSNSRSEMNVSTLELGDSALYLCASSIGQGAGDEQFFGPGTRLTVL.

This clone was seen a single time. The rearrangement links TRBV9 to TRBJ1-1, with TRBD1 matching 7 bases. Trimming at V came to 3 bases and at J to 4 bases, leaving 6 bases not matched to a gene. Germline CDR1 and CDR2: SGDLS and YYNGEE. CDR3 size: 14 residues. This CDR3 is CASSGQGWGTEAFF. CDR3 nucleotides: TGTGCCAGCAGCGGACAGGGTTGGGGCACTGAAGCTTTCTTT.

The CDR3 DNA sequence: TGTGCCAGCAGCTTAGTCCTGGGGGCGGTAGGCTCACCCCTCCACTTT. Its translation is CASSLVLGAVGSPLHF. This chain connects TRBV11-2 to TRBJ1-6, with a possible D match to TRBD1 (6 bases). V shed 1 base and J shed 10 bases, with 17 bases lying between them. The CDR3 totals 16 residues. The germline V gene has CDR1 SGHAT and CDR2 FQNNGV.